Detailed here is one T cell receptor beta chain. Its antigen is unidentified. Germline V gene data show CDR1 as SGDLS and CDR2 as YYNGEE. This CDR3 is 15 amino acids long. V was pared by 5 bases and J by 7 bases, with 10 bases of the junction left unmatched. Sequencing was performed with immunoSEQ multiplex PCR; in TCRdb, only in-frame clones are kept and a portion is missing. The sample holds approximately 39,000 clones, around nine tenths seen once. Each patient gave between 1 and 8 samples of peripheral blood mononuclear cells, which were collected pretreatment and during treatment. The data belong to a study of PD-L1 blockade in urothelial cancer. Across the whole study: It was around 2014 that patients started atezolizumab at 1,200 mg intravenously every 3 weeks.

Study-level points and caveats: Sub-median blood TCR clonality before treatment predicted longer survival.

The sample was PBMCs, taken around atezolizumab (anti-PD-L1) treatment. The chain couples TRBV9 to TRBJ2-7; 12 bases map to TRBD1. The source of this sequence is a man aged 55 to 70 with urothelial cancer. The DNA of the CDR3 is TGTGCCAGCAGTCTGGGGGGGACAGGGGGCGGAGAGCAGTACTTC. As protein: CASSLGGTGGGEQYF.